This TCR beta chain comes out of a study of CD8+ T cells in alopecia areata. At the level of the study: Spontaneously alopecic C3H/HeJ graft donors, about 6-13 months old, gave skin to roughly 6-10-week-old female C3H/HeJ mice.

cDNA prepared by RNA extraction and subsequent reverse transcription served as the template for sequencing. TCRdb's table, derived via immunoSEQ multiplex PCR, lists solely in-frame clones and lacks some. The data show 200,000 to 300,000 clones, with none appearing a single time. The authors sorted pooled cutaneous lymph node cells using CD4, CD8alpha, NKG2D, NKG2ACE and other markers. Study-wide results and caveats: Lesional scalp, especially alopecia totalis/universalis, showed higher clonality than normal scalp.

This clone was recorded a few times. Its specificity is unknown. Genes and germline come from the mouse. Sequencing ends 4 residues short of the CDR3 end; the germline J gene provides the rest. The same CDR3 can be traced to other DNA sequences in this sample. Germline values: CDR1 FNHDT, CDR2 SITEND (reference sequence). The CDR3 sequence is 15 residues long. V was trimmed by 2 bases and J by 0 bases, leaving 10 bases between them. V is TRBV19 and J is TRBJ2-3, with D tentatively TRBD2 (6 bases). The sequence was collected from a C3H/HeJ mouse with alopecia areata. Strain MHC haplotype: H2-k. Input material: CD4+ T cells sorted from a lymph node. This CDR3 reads CASSIPGASAETLYF. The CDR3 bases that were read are TGTGCCAGCAGTATTCCTGGGGCTAGTGCAGAA.